A selection of T cell receptor beta chains follows, all from one sample in a study of shared clonotypes between healthy human individuals. TCRdb keeps only in-frame clones here, not all; method: immunoSEQ multiplex PCR. The table shows about 680,000 clones, with approximately 90% occurring only once. The sequencing sample was made of naive CD8+ T cells sorted from blood. The receptors originated from a man between 25 and 39 years old in good health. Both conserved end residues are part of each CDR3. Clone size is shown for a subset of rows, as once, few, many or a class of expanded clone.

TRBV7-9	NA	TRBJ2-5	CASSSPGTSGRAGETQYF
TRBV19	NA	TRBJ2-5	CASKSSGQGSVETQYF
TRBV18	once	TRBJ2-3	CASSPPRQAGWADTQYF
TRBV4-3	NA	TRBJ2-7	CASSQNRDYEQYF
TRBV5-1	NA	TRBJ2-2	CASSLDGGELFF
TRBV18	NA	TRBJ1-5	CASSQTQRSNQPQHF
TRBV19	NA	TRBJ1-5	CASSIYSGEPQHF
TRBV4-1	NA	TRBJ2-7	CASSQASLGTGVGTYEQYF
TRBV7-3	NA	TRBJ2-2	CASSLTFGGAYPNTGELFF
TRBV5-6	once	TRBJ2-7	CASSVGAPYEQYF
TRBV7-9	NA	TRBJ2-3	CASSIHTRTDTQYF
TRBV6-5	NA	TRBJ2-7	CASSAGANYEQYF
TRBV5-1	NA	TRBJ1-5	CASSSSGQPNQPQHF
TRBV9	few	TRBJ2-2	CASSALTGELFF
TRBV6-1	NA	TRBJ2-5	CASSELTIAGQETQYF
TRBV6-4	NA	TRBJ2-3	CASSDPDRGRTDTQYF
TRBV28	NA	TRBJ1-1	CASSLPRETNTEAFF
TRBV27	NA	TRBJ2-3	CASSLSGGLADTQYF
TRBV5-1	once	TRBJ2-1	CASSLAGLAGDNEQFF
TRBV11-2	NA	TRBJ1-1	CASSFSVDNEAFF
TRBV11-2	NA	TRBJ2-1	CASSSGPGQGYNEQFF
TRBV10-2	NA	TRBJ2-1	CASSKTSGRARTYNEQFF
TRBV6-6	NA	TRBJ1-1	CASSAGRTEAFF
TRBV21-1	NA	TRBJ1-5	CASVTGGPDQPQHF
TRBV27	NA	TRBJ2-1	CASSPTSSYNEQFF
TRBV10-3	once	TRBJ2-7	CAISEYRGYEQYF
TRBV5-1	NA	TRBJ2-7	CASSEDRGPDREQYF
TRBV7-8	once	TRBJ2-1	CASSTGASGSSDEQFF
TRBV7-9	NA	TRBJ2-7	CASSSAYEQYF
TRBV7-9	few	TRBJ2-7	CASSLGAYEQYF
TRBV15	NA	TRBJ2-4	CATSRDGTPGTSGRTDIQYF
TRBV9	NA	TRBJ2-2	CASSPPPGAGVVGELFF
TRBV18	NA	TRBJ2-1	CASSHLRTSGRAEQFF
TRBV9	NA	TRBJ2-1	CASGPIHNEQFF
TRBV27	once	NA	CASRGTRRNEQYF
TRBV11-1	NA	TRBJ1-2	CASSFTRAGVGYTF
TRBV7-9	NA	TRBJ2-4	CASSLASTGVTVAKNIQYF
TRBV5-1	once	TRBJ2-5	CASSLAGSGTQYF
TRBV6-5	NA	TRBJ2-7	CASSYSRGRSDEQYF
TRBV9	NA	TRBJ2-1	CASSVVTSGSNEQFF
TRBV6-6	NA	TRBJ2-1	CASSYPGLAGYNEQFF
TRBV6-6	NA	TRBJ2-7	CASSSAGTYEQYF
TRBV13	NA	TRBJ2-4	CASSLSLAGAKNIQYF
TRBV7-9	NA	TRBJ2-1	CASSGEGRKQFF
TRBV6-6	NA	TRBJ1-2	CASVGVLWGGYGYTF
TRBV20-1	NA	TRBJ2-7	CSARDPREQYF
TRBV28	NA	TRBJ2-5	CATKVPGTGVQETQYF
TRBV6-1	NA	TRBJ2-5	CASSETGLQETQYF
TRBV7-8	NA	TRBJ2-1	CASNPRDRYNEQFF
TRBV6-5	NA	TRBJ2-1	CASQRQGGNEQFF
TRBV7-8	NA	TRBJ2-7	CASSSGQGESYEQYF
TRBV28	NA	TRBJ2-3	CASTIGTSGSTDTQYF
TRBV4-3	NA	TRBJ2-1	CASSQDPGGSYNEQFF
TRBV28	NA	TRBJ2-7	CASSGTGVEQYF
TRBV28	NA	TRBJ2-7	CASSLGSDYEQYF